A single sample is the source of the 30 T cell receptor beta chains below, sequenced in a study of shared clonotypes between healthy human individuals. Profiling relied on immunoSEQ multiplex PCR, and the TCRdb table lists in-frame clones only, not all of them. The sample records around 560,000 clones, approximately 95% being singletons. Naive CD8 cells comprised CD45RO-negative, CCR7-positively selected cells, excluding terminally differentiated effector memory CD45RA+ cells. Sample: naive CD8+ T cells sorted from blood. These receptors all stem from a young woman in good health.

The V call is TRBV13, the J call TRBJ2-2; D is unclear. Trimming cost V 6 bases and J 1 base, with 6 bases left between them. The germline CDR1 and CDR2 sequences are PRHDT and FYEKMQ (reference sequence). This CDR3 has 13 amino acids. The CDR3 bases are TGTGCCAGCAGGAACCAGAACACCGGGGAGCTGTTTTTT. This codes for CASRNQNTGELFF. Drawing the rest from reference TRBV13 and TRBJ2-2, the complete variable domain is AAGVIQSPRHLIKEKRETATLKCYPIPRHDTVYWYQQGPGQDPQFLISFYEKMQSDKGSIPDRFSAQQFSDYHSELNMSSLELGDSALYFCASRNQNTGELFFGEGSRLTVL.

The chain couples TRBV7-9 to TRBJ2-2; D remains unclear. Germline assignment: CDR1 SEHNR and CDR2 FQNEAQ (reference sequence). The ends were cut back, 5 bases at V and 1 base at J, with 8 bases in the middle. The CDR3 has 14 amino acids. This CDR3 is CASSLDENTGELFF. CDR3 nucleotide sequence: TGTGCCAGCAGCCTGGACGAGAACACCGGGGAGCTGTTTTTT.

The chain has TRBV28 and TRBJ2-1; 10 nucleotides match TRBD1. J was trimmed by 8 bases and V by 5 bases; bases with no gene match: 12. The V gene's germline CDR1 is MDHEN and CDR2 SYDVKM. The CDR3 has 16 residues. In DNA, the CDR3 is TGTGCCAGCAGTAGGGGTTGGACAGGGGGTCAAGATGAGCAGTTCTTC. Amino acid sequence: CASSRGWTGGQDEQFF.

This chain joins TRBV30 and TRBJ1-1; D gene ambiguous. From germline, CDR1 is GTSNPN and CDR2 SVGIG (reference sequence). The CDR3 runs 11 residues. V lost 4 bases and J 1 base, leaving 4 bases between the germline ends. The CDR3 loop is CAWITNTEAFF. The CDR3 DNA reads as TGTGCCTGGATTACGAACACTGAAGCTTTCTTT.

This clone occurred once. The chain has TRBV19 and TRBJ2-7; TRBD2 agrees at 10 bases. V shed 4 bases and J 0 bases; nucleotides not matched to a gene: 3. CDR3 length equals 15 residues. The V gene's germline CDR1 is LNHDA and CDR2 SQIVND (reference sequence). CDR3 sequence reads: CASSTSGRASYEQYF. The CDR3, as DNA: TGTGCCAGTAGTACCAGCGGGAGGGCCTCCTACGAGCAGTACTTC.

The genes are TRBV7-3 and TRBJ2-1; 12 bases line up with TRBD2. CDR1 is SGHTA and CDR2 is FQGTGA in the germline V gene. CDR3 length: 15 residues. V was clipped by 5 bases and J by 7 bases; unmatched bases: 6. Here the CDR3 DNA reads TGTGCCAGCAGCACGGGACTAGCGGGTACGAATGAGCAGTTCTTC. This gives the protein CASSTGLAGTNEQFF.

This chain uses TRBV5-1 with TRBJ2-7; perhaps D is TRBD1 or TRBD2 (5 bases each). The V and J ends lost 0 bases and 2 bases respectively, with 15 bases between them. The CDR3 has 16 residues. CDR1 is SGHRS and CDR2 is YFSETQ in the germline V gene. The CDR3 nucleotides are TGCGCCAGCAGCTTGGTAGGACTCAAGGGGACCTACGAGCAGTACTTC. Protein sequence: CASSLVGLKGTYEQYF.

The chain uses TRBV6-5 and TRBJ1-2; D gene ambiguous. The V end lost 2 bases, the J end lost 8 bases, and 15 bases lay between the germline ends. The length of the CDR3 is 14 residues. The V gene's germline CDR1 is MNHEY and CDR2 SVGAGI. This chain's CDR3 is CASSYLGHREGYTF. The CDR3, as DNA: TGTGCCAGCAGTTACCTTGGTCACCGCGAGGGCTACACCTTC.

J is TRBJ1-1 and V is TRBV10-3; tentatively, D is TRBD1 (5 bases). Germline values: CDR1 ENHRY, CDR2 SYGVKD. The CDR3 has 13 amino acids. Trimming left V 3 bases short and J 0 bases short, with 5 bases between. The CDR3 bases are TGTGCCATCAGTGACAGGGTGAACACTGAAGCTTTCTTT. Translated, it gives CAISDRVNTEAFF.

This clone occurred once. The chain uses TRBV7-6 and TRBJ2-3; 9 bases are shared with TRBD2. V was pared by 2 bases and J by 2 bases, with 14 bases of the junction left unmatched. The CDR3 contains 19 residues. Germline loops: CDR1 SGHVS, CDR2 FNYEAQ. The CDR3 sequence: CASSLFSSGTYSTTDTQYF. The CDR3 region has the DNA TGTGCCAGCAGCTTATTTTCTAGCGGGACCTATTCTACCACAGATACGCAGTATTTT.

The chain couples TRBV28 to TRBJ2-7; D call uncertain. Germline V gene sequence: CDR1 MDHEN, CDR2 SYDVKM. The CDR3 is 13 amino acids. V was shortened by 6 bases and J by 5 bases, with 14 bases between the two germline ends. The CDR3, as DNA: TGTGCCAGCAGCTTAGTAGGCCCCAACGAGCAGTACTTC. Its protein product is CASSLVGPNEQYF.

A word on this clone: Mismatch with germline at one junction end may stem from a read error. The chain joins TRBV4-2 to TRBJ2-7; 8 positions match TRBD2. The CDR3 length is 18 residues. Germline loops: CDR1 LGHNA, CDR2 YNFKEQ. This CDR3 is CASSEEIITGTRTYEQYF. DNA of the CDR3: TGTGCCAGCAGCGAAGAAATCATTACCGGGACTAGAACCTACGAGCAGTACTTC.

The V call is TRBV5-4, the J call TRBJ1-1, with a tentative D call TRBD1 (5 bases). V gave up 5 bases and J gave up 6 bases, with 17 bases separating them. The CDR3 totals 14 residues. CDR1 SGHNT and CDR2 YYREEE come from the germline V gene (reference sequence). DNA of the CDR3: TGTGCCAGCAGTCGAACTGGCTTGGGACCTGAAGCTTTCTTT. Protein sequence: CASSRTGLGPEAFF.

CDR3 loop: CASSQDRVKGELFF. The CDR3 nucleotides read TGCGCCAGCAGCCAAGATCGCGTGAAAGGGGAGCTGTTTTTT. J is TRBJ2-2 and V is TRBV4-1, with D unclear. The germline gives CDR1 MGHRA, CDR2 YSYEKL. The CDR3 runs 14 residues. V was clipped by 0 bases and J by 8 bases, with 10 bases between them.

Here the CDR3 reads CASSWTGRNEQFF. In nucleotides, the CDR3 is TGTGCCAGCAGCTGGACAGGGAGGAATGAGCAGTTCTTC. The chain carries TRBV7-8 and TRBJ2-1; 8 nucleotides agree with TRBD1. V gave up 4 bases and J gave up 7 bases; unmatched junction bases: 3. Germline values: CDR1 SGHVS, CDR2 FQNEAQ. The CDR3 has 13 amino acids. The complete variable domain, with remaining parts taken from reference TRBV7-8 and TRBJ2-1, reads GAGVSQSPRYKVAKRGQDVALRCDPISGHVSLFWYQQALGQGPEFLTYFQNEAQLDKSGLPSDRFFAERPEGSVSTLKIQRTQQEDSAVYLCASSWTGRNEQFFGPGTRLTVL.

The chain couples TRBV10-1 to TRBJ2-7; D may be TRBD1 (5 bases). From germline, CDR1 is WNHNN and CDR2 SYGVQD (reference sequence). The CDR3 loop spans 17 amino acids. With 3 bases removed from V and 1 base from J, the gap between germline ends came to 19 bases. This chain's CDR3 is CASSDRTAWGSSYEQYF. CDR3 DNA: TGCGCCAGCAGTGACCGGACCGCCTGGGGCTCTTCCTACGAGCAGTACTTC.

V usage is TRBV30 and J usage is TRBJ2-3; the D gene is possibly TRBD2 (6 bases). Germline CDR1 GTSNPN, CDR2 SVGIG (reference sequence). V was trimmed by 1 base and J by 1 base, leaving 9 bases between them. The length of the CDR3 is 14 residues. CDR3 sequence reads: CAWSGGVGTDTQYF. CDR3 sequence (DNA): TGTGCCTGGAGTGGCGGGGTGGGCACAGATACGCAGTATTTT.

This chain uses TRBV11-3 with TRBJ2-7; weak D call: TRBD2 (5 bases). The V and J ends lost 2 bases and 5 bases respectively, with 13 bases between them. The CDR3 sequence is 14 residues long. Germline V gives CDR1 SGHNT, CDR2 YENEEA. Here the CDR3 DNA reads TGTGCCAGCAGCTTAACGCCCGCTAGCCACGAGCAGTACTTC. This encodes CASSLTPASHEQYF.

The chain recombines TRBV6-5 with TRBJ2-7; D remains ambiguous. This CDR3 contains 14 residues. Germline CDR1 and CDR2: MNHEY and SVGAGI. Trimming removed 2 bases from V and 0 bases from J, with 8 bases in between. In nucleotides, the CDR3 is TGTGCCAGCAGTTACGGGCAGGACTCCTACGAGCAGTACTTC. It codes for CASSYGQDSYEQYF.

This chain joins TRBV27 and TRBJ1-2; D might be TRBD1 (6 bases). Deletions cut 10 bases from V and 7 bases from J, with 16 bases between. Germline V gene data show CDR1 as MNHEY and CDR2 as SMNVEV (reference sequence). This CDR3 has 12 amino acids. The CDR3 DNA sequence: TGTGCCACGCGAACAGGGCGGGGTGGCTACACCTTC. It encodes CATRTGRGGYTF.

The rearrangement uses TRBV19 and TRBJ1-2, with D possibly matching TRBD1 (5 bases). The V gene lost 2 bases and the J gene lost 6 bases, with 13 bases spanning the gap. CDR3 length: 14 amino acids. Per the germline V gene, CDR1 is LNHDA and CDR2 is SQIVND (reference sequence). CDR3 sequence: CASSIFGTFDGYTF. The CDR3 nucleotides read TGTGCCAGTAGTATATTTGGGACGTTTGATGGCTACACCTTC.

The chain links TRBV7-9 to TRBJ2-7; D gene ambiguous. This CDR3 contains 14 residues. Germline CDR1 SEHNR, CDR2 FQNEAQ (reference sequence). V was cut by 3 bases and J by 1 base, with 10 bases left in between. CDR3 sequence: CASSLVSKSYEQYF. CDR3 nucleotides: TGTGCCAGCAGCTTGGTCTCCAAATCCTACGAGCAGTACTTC.

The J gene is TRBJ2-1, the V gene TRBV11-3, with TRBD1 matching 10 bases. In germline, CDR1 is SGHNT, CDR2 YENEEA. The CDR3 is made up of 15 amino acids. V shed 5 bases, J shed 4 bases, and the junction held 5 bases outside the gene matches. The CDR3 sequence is CASSPQDRGYNEQFF. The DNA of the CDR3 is TGTGCCAGCAGCCCTCAGGACAGGGGGTACAATGAGCAGTTCTTC.

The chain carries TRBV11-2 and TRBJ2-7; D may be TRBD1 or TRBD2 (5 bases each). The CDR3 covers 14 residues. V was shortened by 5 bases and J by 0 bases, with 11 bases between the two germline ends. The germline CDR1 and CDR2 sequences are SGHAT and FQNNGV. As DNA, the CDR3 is TGTGCCAGCAGCAATTCGGGACGCTCCTACGAGCAGTACTTC. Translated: CASSNSGRSYEQYF.

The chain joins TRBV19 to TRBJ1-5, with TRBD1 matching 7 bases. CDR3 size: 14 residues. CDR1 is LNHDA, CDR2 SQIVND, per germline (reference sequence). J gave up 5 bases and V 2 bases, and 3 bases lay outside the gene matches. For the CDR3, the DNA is TGTGCCAGTAGTATATGGACAGGTTATCAGCCCCAGCATTTT. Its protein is CASSIWTGYQPQHF.

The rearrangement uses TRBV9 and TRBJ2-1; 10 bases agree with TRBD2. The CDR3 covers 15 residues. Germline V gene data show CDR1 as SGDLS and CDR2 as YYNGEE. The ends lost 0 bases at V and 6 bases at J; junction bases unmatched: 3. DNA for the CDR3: TGTGCCAGCAGCGTAGTTCTAGCGGGAGCCAATGAGCAGTTCTTC. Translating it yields CASSVVLAGANEQFF.

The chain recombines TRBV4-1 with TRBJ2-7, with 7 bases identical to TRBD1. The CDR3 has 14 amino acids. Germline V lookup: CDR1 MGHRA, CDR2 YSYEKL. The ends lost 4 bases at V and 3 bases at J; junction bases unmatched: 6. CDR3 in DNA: TGCGCCAGCAGCCTCCGGGACAGCAACTACGAGCAGTACTTC. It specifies CASSLRDSNYEQYF.

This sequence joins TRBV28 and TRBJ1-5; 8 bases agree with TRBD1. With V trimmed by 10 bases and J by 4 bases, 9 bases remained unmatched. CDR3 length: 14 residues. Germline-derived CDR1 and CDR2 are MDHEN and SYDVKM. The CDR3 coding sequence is TGTGCCACCACCGACAGGGGTAGGAATCAGCCCCAGCATTTT. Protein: CATTDRGRNQPQHF.

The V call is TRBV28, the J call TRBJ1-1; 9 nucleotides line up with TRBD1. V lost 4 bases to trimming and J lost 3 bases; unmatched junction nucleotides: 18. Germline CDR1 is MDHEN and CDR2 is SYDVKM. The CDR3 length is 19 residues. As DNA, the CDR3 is TGTGCCAGCAGTTCGGTATATGGGGACAGGGATAGTGGGTACACTGAAGCTTTCTTT. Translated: CASSSVYGDRDSGYTEAFF.

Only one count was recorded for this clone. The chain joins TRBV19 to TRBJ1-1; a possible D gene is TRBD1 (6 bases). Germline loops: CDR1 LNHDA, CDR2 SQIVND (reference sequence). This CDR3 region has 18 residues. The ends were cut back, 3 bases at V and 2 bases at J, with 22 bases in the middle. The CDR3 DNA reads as TGTGCCAGTAGTATTGGCCCGGGGAGGGGGGACCAAAACACTGAAGCTTTCTTT. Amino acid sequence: CASSIGPGRGDQNTEAFF.